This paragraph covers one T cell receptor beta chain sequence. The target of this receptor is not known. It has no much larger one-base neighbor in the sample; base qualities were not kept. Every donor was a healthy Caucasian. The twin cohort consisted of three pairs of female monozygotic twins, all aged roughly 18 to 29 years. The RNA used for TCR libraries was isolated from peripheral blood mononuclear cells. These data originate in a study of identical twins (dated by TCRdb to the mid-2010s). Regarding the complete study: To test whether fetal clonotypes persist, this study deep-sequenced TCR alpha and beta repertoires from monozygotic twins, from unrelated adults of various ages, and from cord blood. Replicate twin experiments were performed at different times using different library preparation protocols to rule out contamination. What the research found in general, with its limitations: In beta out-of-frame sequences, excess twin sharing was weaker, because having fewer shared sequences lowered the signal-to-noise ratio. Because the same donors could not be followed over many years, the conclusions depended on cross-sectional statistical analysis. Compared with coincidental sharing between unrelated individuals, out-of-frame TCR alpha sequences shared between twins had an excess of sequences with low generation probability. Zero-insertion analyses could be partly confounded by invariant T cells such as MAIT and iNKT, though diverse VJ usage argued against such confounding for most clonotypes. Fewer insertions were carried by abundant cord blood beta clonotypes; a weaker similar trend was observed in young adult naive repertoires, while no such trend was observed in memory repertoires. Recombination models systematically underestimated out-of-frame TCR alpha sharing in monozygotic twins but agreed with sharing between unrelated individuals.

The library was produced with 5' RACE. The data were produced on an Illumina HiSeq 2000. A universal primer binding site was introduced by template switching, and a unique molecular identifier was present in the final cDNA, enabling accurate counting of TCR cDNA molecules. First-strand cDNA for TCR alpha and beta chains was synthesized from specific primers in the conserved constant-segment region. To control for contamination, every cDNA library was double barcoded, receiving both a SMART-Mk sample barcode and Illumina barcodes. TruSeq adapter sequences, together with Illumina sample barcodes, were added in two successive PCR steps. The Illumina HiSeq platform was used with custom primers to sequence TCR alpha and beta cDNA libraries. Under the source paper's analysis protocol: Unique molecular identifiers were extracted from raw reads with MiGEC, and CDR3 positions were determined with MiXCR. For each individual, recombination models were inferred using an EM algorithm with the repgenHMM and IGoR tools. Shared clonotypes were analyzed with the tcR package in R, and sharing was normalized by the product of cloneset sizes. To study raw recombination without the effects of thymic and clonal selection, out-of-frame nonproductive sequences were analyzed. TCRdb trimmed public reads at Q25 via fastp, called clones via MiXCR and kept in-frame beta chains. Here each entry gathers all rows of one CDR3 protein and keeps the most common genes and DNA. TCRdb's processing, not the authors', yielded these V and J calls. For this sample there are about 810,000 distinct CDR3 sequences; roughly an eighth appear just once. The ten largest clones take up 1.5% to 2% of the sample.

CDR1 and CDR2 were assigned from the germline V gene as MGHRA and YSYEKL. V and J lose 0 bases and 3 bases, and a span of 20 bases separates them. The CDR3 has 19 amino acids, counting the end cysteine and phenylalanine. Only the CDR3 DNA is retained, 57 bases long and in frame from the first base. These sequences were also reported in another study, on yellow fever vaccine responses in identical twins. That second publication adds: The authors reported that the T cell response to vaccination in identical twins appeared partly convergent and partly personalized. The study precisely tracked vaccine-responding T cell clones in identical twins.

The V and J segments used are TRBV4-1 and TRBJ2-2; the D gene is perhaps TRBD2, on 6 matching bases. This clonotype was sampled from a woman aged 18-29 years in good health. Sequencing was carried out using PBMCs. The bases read TGCGCCAGCAGCCAAGATTCGGACTTATTGCGGGACTACACCGGGGAGCTGTTTTTT. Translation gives CASSQDSDLLRDYTGELFF.